These 24 T cell receptor beta chains were sequenced from one sample in a study of blood T cell repertoires in COVID-19. Repertoires were generated with immunoSEQ multiplex PCR, while TCRdb's copy carries only in-frame clones and drops some. The sample comprises under 80,000 clones, about 90% of which are singletons, and around 13% rests with the top ten. Specimen: peripheral blood. These receptors were taken from a human donor in a cohort sampled during active COVID-19.

This clone was observed at least ten times. The chain uses TRBV6-4 and TRBJ1-2; 10 bases match TRBD1. Germline CDR1 and CDR2: MRHNA and SNTAGT. The trim removed 2 bases at V and 6 bases at J, leaving 0 bases unmatched. CDR3 size: 13 residues. The DNA of the CDR3 is TGTGCCAGCAGTGACGGGACAGGGGATGGCTACACCTTC. It encodes CASSDGTGDGYTF.

The chain is built from TRBV3-1 (or the pseudogene TRBV3-2) and TRBJ2-7; D is unresolved. V gave up 4 bases and J gave up 3 bases, with 13 bases separating them. The CDR3 runs to 14 residues. Germline values: CDR1 LGHDT, CDR2 YNNKEL (reference sequence). This chain's CDR3 is CASSLTRSSYEQYF. The CDR3 DNA is TGTGCCAGCAGCCTAACGCGCTCAAGCTACGAGCAGTACTTC.

On this clone itself: The sample contains more than one DNA sequence encoding this CDR3. The gene calls are TRBV7-6 and TRBJ2-5; no definite D call. Germline values: CDR1 SGHVS, CDR2 FNYEAQ. V was shortened by 1 base and J by 2 bases, with 5 bases between the two germline ends. This CDR3 has 13 residues. CDR3 DNA sequence: TGTGCCAGCAGCTTAGGGCGGCAAGAGACCCAGTACTTC. Translating it yields CASSLGRQETQYF.

The rearrangement joins TRBV7-2 to TRBJ2-7; tentative D call: TRBD2 (5 bases). CDR3 length: 13 amino acids. V shed 6 bases and J shed 2 bases, with 11 bases lying between them. CDR1 and CDR2 from the germline V gene are SGHTA and FQGNSA. CDR3 bases: TGTGCCAGCAGGTCGCACGGGGCCTACGAGCAGTACTTC. Encoded protein: CASRSHGAYEQYF.

This chain links TRBV7-2 with TRBJ1-2, with D maybe TRBD1 (5 bases). Trimming took 1 base from V and 4 from J, leaving 16 bases between them. Germline loops: CDR1 SGHTA, CDR2 FQGNSA. The CDR3 covers 16 residues. Written as DNA, the CDR3 is TGTGCCAGCAGCTTAGTAAGCGGGGCGCTGGTCTATGGCTACACCTTC. This gives the protein CASSLVSGALVYGYTF.

The chain uses TRBV7-2 and TRBJ2-5; 13 nucleotides agree with TRBD2. In germline, CDR1 is SGHTA, CDR2 FQGNSA. The V gene end was trimmed by 4 bases and the J gene end by 2 bases; junction bases not matched to a gene: 7. The CDR3 has 17 amino acids. The CDR3 spells CASSSGLAGVRQETQYF. The CDR3, as DNA: TGTGCCAGCAGCTCCGGACTAGCGGGAGTGAGACAAGAGACCCAGTACTTC.

The V gene is TRBV18, the J gene TRBJ2-2; D perhaps matches TRBD1 (6 bases). V dropped 5 bases and J dropped 2 bases, with 9 bases sitting between them. The CDR3 covers 14 residues. Germline CDR1 KGHSH, CDR2 LQKENI. CDR3 nucleotide sequence: TGTGCCAGCTCATCGGACAGAAACACCGGGGAGCTGTTTTTT. Residues: CASSSDRNTGELFF.

This clone was seen a single time. The chain is built from TRBV19 and TRBJ2-1, with 13 bases lining up with TRBD2. The CDR3 sequence is 16 residues long. The germline V gene encodes CDR1 LNHDA and CDR2 SQIVND (reference sequence). With V trimmed by 2 bases and J by 5 bases, 3 bases remained unmatched. The DNA of the CDR3 is TGTGCCAGTAGTATACCTGGACTAGCGGGAGACAATGAGCAGTTCTTC. Translating gives CASSIPGLAGDNEQFF. The variable domain in full, completed from reference TRBV19 and TRBJ2-1, reads DGGITQSPKYLFRKEGQNVTLSCEQNLNHDAMYWYRQDPGQGLRLIYYSQIVNDFQKGDIAEGYSVSREKKESFPLTVTSAQKNPTAFYLCASSIPGLAGDNEQFFGPGTRLTVL.

This chain links TRBV7-9 with TRBJ1-4; TRBD1 aligns across 7 bases. The CDR3 spans 16 residues. CDR1 SEHNR and CDR2 FQNEAQ come from the germline V gene (reference sequence). Trimming at V came to 6 bases and at J to 4 bases, leaving 11 bases not matched to a gene. The CDR3 here is CASRREQGLINEKLFF. The CDR3 nucleotides read TGTGCCAGCAGACGCGAACAGGGGCTCATTAATGAAAAACTGTTTTTT.

The chain joins TRBV2 to TRBJ2-3, with 7 nucleotides matching TRBD2. Germline V gene sequence: CDR1 SNHLY, CDR2 FYNNEI. Trimming removed 7 bases from V and 3 bases from J; junction bases left unmatched: 13. CDR3 length: 16 residues. CDR3 protein: CASTGLRRGKTDTQYF. The CDR3 nucleotides are TGTGCCAGCACGGGGCTGCGGCGGGGGAAGACAGATACGCAGTATTTT.

The CDR3 is CSDVSGSTDTQYF. The CDR3 DNA reads TGCAGCGACGTTAGCGGGAGCACAGATACGCAGTATTTT. The chain employs TRBV29-1 and TRBJ2-3, with TRBD2 identical over 7 bases. The germline V gene has CDR1 SQVTM and CDR2 ANQGSEA. Losses at the gene ends were 7 bases for V and 0 bases for J; bases not matched to a gene: 4. CDR3 length: 13 amino acids.

This chain joins TRBV11-2 and TRBJ1-6; 10 bases match TRBD1. This CDR3 has 15 amino acids. CDR1 and CDR2 from the germline V gene are SGHAT and FQNNGV. Unmatched junction bases numbered 3, after V lost 2 bases and J lost 8 bases. The CDR3 sequence is CASSLRGQGYSPLHF. DNA for the CDR3: TGTGCCAGCAGCTTAAGGGGACAGGGGTATTCACCCCTCCACTTT.

The CDR3 spells CASSPGLAGEGEQYF. The CDR3 DNA follows: TGTGCCAGCAGCCCCGGACTAGCGGGAGAAGGGGAGCAGTACTTC. V and J are TRBV9 and TRBJ2-7; TRBD2 agrees at 13 bases. The CDR3 consists of 15 residues. Germline CDR1 reads SGDLS; CDR2 reads YYNGEE. J gave up 7 bases and V 4 bases, and 8 bases lay outside the gene matches.

The chain has TRBV5-1 and TRBJ1-3, with a tentative D call TRBD1 (5 bases). Trimming shortened V by 7 bases and J by 4 bases, and 27 bases separated the two germline ends. CDR3 size: 18 residues. Germline assignment: CDR1 SGHRS and CDR2 YFSETQ. The CDR3 loop is CASSPQGSLMVAGNTIYF. DNA of the CDR3: TGCGCCAGCTCCCCGCAGGGATCCTTAATGGTGGCGGGAAACACCATATATTTT.

This clone was seen a single time. The chain couples TRBV18 to TRBJ2-2, with a weak D call TRBD2 (6 bases). The CDR3 is 14 amino acids. Trimming cost V 5 bases and J 4 bases, with 11 bases left between them. The germline gives CDR1 KGHSH, CDR2 LQKENI. In DNA, the CDR3 is TGTGCCAGCTCATGGGCCGGGGGCACCGGGGAGCTGTTTTTT. Translation gives CASSWAGGTGELFF. The full variable domain, its missing parts supplied by reference TRBV18 and TRBJ2-2, is NAGVMQNPRHLVRRRGQEARLRCSPMKGHSHVYWYRQLPEEGLKFMVYLQKENIIDESGMPKERFSAEFPKEGPSILRIQQVVRGDSAAYFCASSWAGGTGELFFGEGSRLTVL.

The V gene is TRBV6-5, the J gene TRBJ2-1; tentative D call: TRBD2 (6 bases). The CDR3 loop spans 13 amino acids. V was cut by 10 bases and J by 6 bases, with 16 bases left in between. Germline assignment: CDR1 MNHEY and CDR2 SVGAGI. The CDR3 spells CATEGGGGNEQFF. The CDR3 DNA is TGTGCCACCGAGGGTGGGGGAGGCAATGAGCAGTTCTTC.

The CDR3 coding sequence is TGTGCCAGCTCACCATCGGGGTCTACCTACGAGCAGTACTTC. It yields the protein CASSPSGSTYEQYF. The gene calls are TRBV18 and TRBJ2-7, with D tentatively TRBD2 (5 bases). The V gene's germline CDR1 is KGHSH and CDR2 LQKENI. The germline V and J ends were trimmed by 2 bases and 2 bases, with 10 bases remaining between them. This CDR3 region has 14 residues.

This clone was seen a handful of times. The CDR3 DNA reads as TGTGCCAGCAGCGTAGAGGACAGGGCTGGAAACACCATATATTTT. It specifies CASSVEDRAGNTIYF. The V and J genes are TRBV9 and TRBJ1-3, with 8 bases identical to TRBD1. Germline CDR1 is SGDLS and CDR2 is YYNGEE. V dropped 0 bases and J dropped 2; count of bases not matched to a gene: 1. This CDR3 region has 15 residues.

The CDR3, as DNA: TGTGCCAGCAGCACCGGCGGACAGGGGGCTGGAGAGACCCAGTACTTC. Protein: CASSTGGQGAGETQYF. The chain has TRBV5-4 and TRBJ2-5; 11 positions match TRBD1. CDR1 and CDR2 from the germline V gene are SGHNT and YYREEE (reference sequence). CDR3 length: 16 amino acids. V was pared by 4 bases and J by 4 bases, with 9 bases of the junction left unmatched.

The V gene is TRBV2, the J gene TRBJ2-1; no definite D call. The CDR3 has 12 amino acids. Germline loops: CDR1 SNHLY, CDR2 FYNNEI. V dropped 5 bases and J dropped 6 bases, with 8 bases sitting between them. The CDR3 loop is CASSRTGNEQFF. In DNA form, the CDR3 reads TGTGCCAGCAGTAGAACGGGCAATGAGCAGTTCTTC.

The chain joins TRBV7-3 to TRBJ2-7, with D possibly matching TRBD1 (5 bases). The CDR3 runs to 17 residues. The V and J ends lost 2 bases and 2 bases respectively, with 19 bases between them. Germline V CDR1 and CDR2: SGHTA, FQGTGA. CDR3: CASSLAGGAFLTYEQYF. Written as DNA, the CDR3 is TGTGCCAGCAGCTTAGCCGGTGGGGCATTCCTCACCTACGAGCAGTACTTC.

The chain is built from TRBV29-1 and TRBJ1-4; TRBD1 is a possible D gene (5 bases). The V end was cut by 4 bases, the J end by 0 bases, with 12 bases between. Looked up from germline, CDR1 is SQVTM and CDR2 is ANQGSEA. This CDR3 is built from 15 residues. The CDR3 spells CSVGDTGSTNEKLFF. CDR3 DNA sequence: TGCAGCGTTGGGGATACAGGTTCAACTAATGAAAAACTGTTTTTT.

The chain combines TRBV7-8 with TRBJ2-7; a possible D gene is TRBD1 (5 bases). Trimming took off 3 bases at V and 2 bases at J, with 11 bases between the two ends. This CDR3 has 14 residues. From germline, CDR1 is SGHVS and CDR2 FQNEAQ. CDR3 sequence reads: CASSFDRQAYEQYF. The DNA of the CDR3 is TGTGCCAGCAGCTTTGACAGACAAGCCTACGAGCAGTACTTC.

This sequence joins TRBV9 and TRBJ2-3; D call uncertain. This CDR3 has 16 amino acids. Germline V gene lookup returns CDR1 SGDLS and CDR2 YYNGEE. The ends were cut back, 0 bases at V and 0 bases at J, with 11 bases in the middle. Here the CDR3 DNA reads TGTGCCAGCAGCGTAGCCTCTCCTCCTAGCACAGATACGCAGTATTTT. Translation gives CASSVASPPSTDTQYF.